The T cell receptor (beta chain) under discussion was sequenced for a study of shared clonotypes between healthy human individuals. Germline-derived CDR1 and CDR2 are MGHDK and SYGVNS. The CDR3 is 16 residues long. Trimming at V came to 2 bases and at J to 6 bases, leaving 10 bases not matched to a gene. Researchers divided each subset's genomic DNA evenly across several immunoSEQ plates. Libraries were prepared by immunoSEQ multiplex PCR; TCRdb keeps only in-frame clonotypes and omits some of them. The table shows some 660,000 clones, with around four fifths occurring only once. Study-level findings and limits: Rarefaction showed that sequencing of sorted subsets was incomplete (despite large depth). Few donors limited the genetic and exposure-history diversity represented.

Notes on this clone: The antigen remains undetermined.

Specimen: memory CD4+ T cells sorted from blood. Described subset: CD45RA-negative fraction. The receptor was derived from a woman under 40 in good health. V gene TRBV25-1 combines with J gene TRBJ2-1; 7 bases are shared with TRBD1. Written as DNA, the CDR3 is TGTGCCAGCAGTGAACAGACAGGGACCTTCTCCAATGAGCAGTTCTTC. Encoded protein: CASSEQTGTFSNEQFF.